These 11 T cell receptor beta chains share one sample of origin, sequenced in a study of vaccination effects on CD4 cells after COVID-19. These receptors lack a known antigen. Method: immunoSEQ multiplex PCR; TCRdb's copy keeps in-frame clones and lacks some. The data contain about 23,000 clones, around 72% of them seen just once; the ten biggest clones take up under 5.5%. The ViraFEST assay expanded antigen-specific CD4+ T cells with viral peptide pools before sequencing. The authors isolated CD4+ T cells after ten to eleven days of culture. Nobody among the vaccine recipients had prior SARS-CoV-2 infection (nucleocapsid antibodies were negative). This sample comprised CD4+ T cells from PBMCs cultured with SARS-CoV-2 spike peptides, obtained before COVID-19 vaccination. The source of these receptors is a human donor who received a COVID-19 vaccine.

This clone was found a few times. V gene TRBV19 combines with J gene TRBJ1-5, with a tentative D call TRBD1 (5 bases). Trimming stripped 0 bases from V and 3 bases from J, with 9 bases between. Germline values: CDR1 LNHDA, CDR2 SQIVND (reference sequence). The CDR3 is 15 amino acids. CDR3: CASSIDQTVNQPQHF. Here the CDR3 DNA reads TGTGCCAGTAGTATAGATCAGACAGTCAATCAGCCCCAGCATTTT.

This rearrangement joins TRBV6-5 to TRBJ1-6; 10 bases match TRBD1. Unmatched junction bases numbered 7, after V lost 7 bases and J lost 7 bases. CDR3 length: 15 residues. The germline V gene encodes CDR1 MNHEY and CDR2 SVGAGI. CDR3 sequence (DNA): TGTGCCAGCAAGAGGGACAGGGGTTTCAATTCACCCCTCCACTTT. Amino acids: CASKRDRGFNSPLHF.

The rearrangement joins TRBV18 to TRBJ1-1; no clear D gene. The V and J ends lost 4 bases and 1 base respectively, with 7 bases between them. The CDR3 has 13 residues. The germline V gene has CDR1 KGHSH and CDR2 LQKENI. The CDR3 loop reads CASSQSKNTEAFF. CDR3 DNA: TGTGCCAGCTCACAGTCAAAGAACACTGAAGCTTTCTTT.

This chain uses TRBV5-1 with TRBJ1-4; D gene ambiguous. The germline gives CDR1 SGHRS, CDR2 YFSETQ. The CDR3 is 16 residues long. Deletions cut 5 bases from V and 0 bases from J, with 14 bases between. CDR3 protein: CASRPLTAATNEKLFF. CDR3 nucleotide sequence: TGCGCCAGCAGACCCCTCACTGCAGCAACTAATGAAAAACTGTTTTTT.

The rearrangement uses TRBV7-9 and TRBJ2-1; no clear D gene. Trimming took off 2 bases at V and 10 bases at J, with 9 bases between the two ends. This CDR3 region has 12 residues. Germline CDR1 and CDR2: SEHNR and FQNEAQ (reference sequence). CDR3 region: CASSLRSEEQFF. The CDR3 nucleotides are TGTGCCAGCAGCTTAAGGTCCGAGGAGCAGTTCTTC.

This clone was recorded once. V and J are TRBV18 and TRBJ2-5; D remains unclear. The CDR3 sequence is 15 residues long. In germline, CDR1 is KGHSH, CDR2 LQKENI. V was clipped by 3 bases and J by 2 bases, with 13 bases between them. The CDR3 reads CASSPTQTRQETQYF. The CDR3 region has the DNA TGTGCCAGCTCACCGACCCAGACTCGACAAGAGACCCAGTACTTC.

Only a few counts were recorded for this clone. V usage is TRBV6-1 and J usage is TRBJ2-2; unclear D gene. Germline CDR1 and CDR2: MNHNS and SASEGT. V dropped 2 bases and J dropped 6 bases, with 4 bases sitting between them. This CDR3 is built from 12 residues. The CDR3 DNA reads TGTGCCAGCAGTGAACAGGCCGGGGAGCTGTTTTTT. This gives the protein CASSEQAGELFF.

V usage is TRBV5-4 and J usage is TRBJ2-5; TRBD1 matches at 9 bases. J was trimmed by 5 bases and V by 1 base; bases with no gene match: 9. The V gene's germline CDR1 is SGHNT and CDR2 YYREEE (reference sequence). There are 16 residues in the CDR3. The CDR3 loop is CASSLPGQGGGETQYF. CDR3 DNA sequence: TGTGCCAGCAGCTTGCCGGGACAGGGTGGAGGGGAGACCCAGTACTTC.

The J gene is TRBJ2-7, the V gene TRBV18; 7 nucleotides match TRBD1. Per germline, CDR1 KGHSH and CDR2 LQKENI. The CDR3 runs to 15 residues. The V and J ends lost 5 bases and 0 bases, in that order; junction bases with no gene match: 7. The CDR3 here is CASSTRDSNSYEQYF. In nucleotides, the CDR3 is TGTGCCAGCTCAACACGGGACAGCAACTCCTACGAGCAGTACTTC.

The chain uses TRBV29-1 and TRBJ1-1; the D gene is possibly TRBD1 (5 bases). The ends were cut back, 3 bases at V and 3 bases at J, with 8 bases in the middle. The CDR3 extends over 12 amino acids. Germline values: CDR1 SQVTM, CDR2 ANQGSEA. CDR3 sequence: CSVEGGDTEAFF. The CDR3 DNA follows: TGCAGCGTTGAGGGGGGGGACACTGAAGCTTTCTTT.

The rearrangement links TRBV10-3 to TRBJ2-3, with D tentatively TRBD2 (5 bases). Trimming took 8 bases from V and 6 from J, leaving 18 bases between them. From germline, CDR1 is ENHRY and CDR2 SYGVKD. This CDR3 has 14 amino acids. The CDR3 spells CAIVGNIQSDTQYF. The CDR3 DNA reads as TGTGCCATCGTCGGGAACATACAGTCCGATACGCAGTATTTT.